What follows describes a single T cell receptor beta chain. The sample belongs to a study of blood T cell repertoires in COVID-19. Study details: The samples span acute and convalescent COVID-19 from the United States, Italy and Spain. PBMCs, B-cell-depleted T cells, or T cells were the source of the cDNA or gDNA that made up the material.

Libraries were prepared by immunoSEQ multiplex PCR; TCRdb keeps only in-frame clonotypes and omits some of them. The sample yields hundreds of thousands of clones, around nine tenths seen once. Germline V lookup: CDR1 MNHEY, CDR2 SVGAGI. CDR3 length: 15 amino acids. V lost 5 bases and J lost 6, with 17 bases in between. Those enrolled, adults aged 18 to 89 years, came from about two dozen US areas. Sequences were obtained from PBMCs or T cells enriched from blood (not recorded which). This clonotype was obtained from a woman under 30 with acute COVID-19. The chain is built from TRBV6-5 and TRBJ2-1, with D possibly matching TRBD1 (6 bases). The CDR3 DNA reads TGTGCCAGCAGTACCACCGGGACACGGGGCAATGAGCAGTTCTTC. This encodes CASSTTGTRGNEQFF.